The present T cell receptor (beta chain) was sequenced within a study of blood T cell repertoires in COVID-19. Across the study: Material from acute and convalescent COVID-19 was sourced from the United States, Italy and Spain. The analysed material was cDNA or gDNA that came from T cells, B-cell-depleted T cells, or PBMCs.

Original data processing: Reference gene primer amplification yielded estimated nucleated cell counts. Repertoires were generated with immunoSEQ multiplex PCR, while TCRdb's copy carries only in-frame clones and drops some. V, J and clone size are those of that table, while D and trimming were read from the DNA. Of fewer than 130,000 clones listed, more than 75% are singletons. Germline CDR1 reads SQVTM; CDR2 reads ANQGSEA. CDR3 length: 16 amino acids. Trimming cost V 3 bases and J 1 base, with 18 bases left between them. The receptor's source is a woman in her 50s with acute or convalescent COVID-19. The rearrangement joins TRBV29-1 to TRBJ1-1; D gene uncertain. The sequencing sample was made of peripheral blood. For the CDR3, the DNA is TGCAGCGTTGACACCCTCCCGAGGCAGTCGAACACTGAAGCTTTCTTT. As protein: CSVDTLPRQSNTEAFF.